A selection of T cell receptor beta chains follows, all from one sample in a study of blood T cell repertoires in COVID-19. The protocol was immunoSEQ multiplex PCR, while the TCRdb copy is restricted to in-frame clones and leaves out a portion. The table records about 230,000 clones, about 80% of them present only once. The sample consisted of PBMCs or T cells enriched from blood (not recorded which). These receptors were obtained from a man aged 55 to 70 who had recovered from COVID-19. Each CDR3 is given with its conserved first and last residue. Fields, in order: V gene, J gene, D gene, CDR3 protein, CDR3 DNA. D genes are given only for firm matches.

TRBV19	TRBJ2-2	TRBD1	CASSIGQGWTGELFF	TGTGCCAGTAGTATTGGACAGGGGTGGACCGGGGAGCTGTTTTTT
TRBV14	TRBJ1-2	.	CASSPNRSYGYTF	TGTGCCAGCAGCCCAAACCGGTCTTATGGCTACACCTTC
TRBV19	TRBJ1-6	TRBD1	CASSTTRQGNSPLHF	TGTGCCAGTAGTACGACACGACAGGGTAATTCACCCCTCCACTTT
TRBV19	TRBJ2-3	TRBD1	CASREGTGGGKDTQYF	TGTGCCAGTAGGGAAGGGACAGGGGGCGGAAAAGATACGCAGTATTTT
TRBV5-1	TRBJ2-2	TRBD1	CASSKQGFANTGELFF	TGCGCCAGCAGCAAACAGGGGTTCGCGAACACCGGGGAGCTGTTTTTT
TRBV30	TRBJ2-1	.	CAWRRDVEQFF	TGTGCCTGGAGGCGGGACGTTGAGCAGTTCTTC
TRBV19	TRBJ1-1	TRBD1	CASSKGQGRSNTEAFF	TGTGCCAGTAGTAAAGGACAGGGGCGATCTAACACTGAAGCTTTCTTT
TRBV7-9	TRBJ2-5	.	CASTKGAGQETQYF	TGTGCCAGCACCAAAGGGGCAGGCCAAGAGACCCAGTACTTC
TRBV3-1/TRBV3-2	TRBJ1-2	.	CASSQEAGAYGYTF	TGTGCCAGCAGCCAAGAGGCAGGGGCCTATGGCTACACCTTC
TRBV7-9	TRBJ1-4	.	CASSSDRATNEKLFF	TGTGCCAGCAGCTCGGACAGAGCAACTAATGAAAAACTGTTTTTT
TRBV7-2	TRBJ1-1	TRBD1	CASSFDRGGDTEAFF	TGTGCCAGCAGCTTCGACAGGGGCGGCGACACTGAAGCTTTCTTT